A selection of T cell receptor beta chains follows, all from one sample in a study of T-cell memory formation after mild COVID-19. Each CDR3 protein is one row after TCRdb ran MiXCR on the 5' RACE reads. Here the sample spans around 100,000 distinct CDR3 sequences, 22% being singletons. The sequencing input was PBMCs or a T cell subset sorted from them (not recorded which). The source of these receptors is a man in his late teens or twenties who had mild COVID-19 (a few samples of this study predate the infection). Cell type and time point are not known. CDR3s include the opening cysteine and the closing phenylalanine or tryptophan. The order of the fields is D gene, V gene, J gene, clone size, CDR3 protein, CDR3 DNA. D genes are given only for firm matches. Some rows mark clone size as missing; the rest say once, few, many or name a class of expanded clone.

D gene: -
V gene: TRBV29-1
J gene: TRBJ2-2
clone size: -
CDR3 protein: CSAYQALGGELFF
CDR3 DNA: TGCAGCGCCTACCAGGCCCTAGGGGGGGAGCTGTTTTTT

D gene: -
V gene: TRBV6-5
J gene: TRBJ1-1
clone size: few
CDR3 protein: CASTEWGLTEAFF
CDR3 DNA: TGTGCCAGCACCGAGTGGGGCCTCACTGAAGCTTTCTTT

D gene: -
V gene: TRBV27
J gene: TRBJ2-2
clone size: once
CDR3 protein: CASRHQGGTGELFF
CDR3 DNA: TGTGCCAGCAGACACCAGGGGGGCACCGGGGAGCTGTTTTTT

D gene: -
V gene: TRBV4-3
J gene: TRBJ2-3
clone size: -
CDR3 protein: CASSQDMSSGFSTDTQYF
CDR3 DNA: TGCGCCAGCAGCCAAGATATGAGTTCCGGGTTTAGCACAGATACGCAGTATTTT

D gene: -
V gene: TRBV6-5
J gene: TRBJ2-7
clone size: few
CDR3 protein: CASSKVVADGEQYF
CDR3 DNA: TGTGCCAGCAGTAAAGTGGTTGCTGACGGCGAGCAGTACTTC

D gene: -
V gene: TRBV5-5
J gene: TRBJ2-1
clone size: -
CDR3 protein: CASSSPPGSDGEQFF
CDR3 DNA: TGTGCCAGCAGCTCTCCCCCAGGCTCGGACGGGGAGCAGTTCTTC

D gene: -
V gene: TRBV28
J gene: TRBJ1-4
clone size: -
CDR3 protein: CASSRSNEKLFF
CDR3 DNA: TGTGCCAGCAGTCGTTCTAATGAAAAACTGTTTTTT

D gene: -
V gene: TRBV28
J gene: TRBJ2-7
clone size: -
CDR3 protein: CATQGHSAYEQYF
CDR3 DNA: TGTGCCACCCAGGGACACTCTGCCTACGAGCAGTACTTC

D gene: -
V gene: TRBV10-3
J gene: TRBJ2-2
clone size: -
CDR3 protein: CAIGVAANTGELFF
CDR3 DNA: TGTGCCATAGGGGTAGCTGCCAACACCGGGGAGCTGTTTTTT

D gene: TRBD1
V gene: TRBV7-9
J gene: TRBJ2-5
clone size: few
CDR3 protein: CASRTGTGEETQYF
CDR3 DNA: TGTGCCAGCAGAACCGGGACAGGGGAAGAGACCCAGTACTTC

D gene: -
V gene: TRBV7-2
J gene: TRBJ2-7
clone size: -
CDR3 protein: CASSLVGYVGVSYEQYF
CDR3 DNA: TGTGCCAGCAGCTTAGTTGGTTATGTGGGGGTCTCCTACGAGCAGTACTTC

D gene: -
V gene: TRBV10-3
J gene: TRBJ2-3
clone size: -
CDR3 protein: CAISESGWPYF
CDR3 DNA: TGTGCCATCAGTGAGTCCGGGTGGCCCTATTTT

D gene: -
V gene: TRBV7-2
J gene: TRBJ2-7
clone size: few
CDR3 protein: CASSFITRAYEQYF
CDR3 DNA: TGTGCCAGCAGCTTTATTACGCGCGCCTACGAGCAGTACTTC

D gene: -
V gene: TRBV5-1
J gene: TRBJ2-7
clone size: few
CDR3 protein: CASSSEAGEDYEQYF
CDR3 DNA: TGCGCCAGCAGCTCCGAAGCAGGGGAGGACTACGAGCAGTACTTC

D gene: TRBD1
V gene: TRBV12-3/TRBV12-4
J gene: TRBJ1-2
clone size: -
CDR3 protein: CASITGGGAHYGYTF
CDR3 DNA: TGTGCCAGCATCACTGGAGGGGGCGCCCACTATGGCTACACCTTC

D gene: TRBD1
V gene: TRBV27
J gene: TRBJ1-5
clone size: few
CDR3 protein: CASSPGGGGVQPQHF
CDR3 DNA: TGTGCCAGCTCACCGGGAGGGGGCGGCGTCCAGCCCCAGCATTTT

D gene: -
V gene: TRBV28
J gene: TRBJ1-1
clone size: -
CDR3 protein: CASSSTRQADTEAFF
CDR3 DNA: TGTGCCAGCAGTTCGACCCGACAGGCGGACACTGAAGCTTTCTTT

D gene: -
V gene: TRBV6-2/TRBV6-3
J gene: TRBJ1-5
clone size: -
CDR3 protein: CASNPPQGADSNQPQHF
CDR3 DNA: TGTGCCAGCAATCCACCCCAGGGCGCAGATAGCAATCAGCCCCAGCATTTT

D gene: TRBD2
V gene: TRBV7-6
J gene: TRBJ2-2
clone size: many
CDR3 protein: CASSPAGGSRWELFF
CDR3 DNA: TGTGCCAGCAGCCCCGCCGGCGGGAGCCGTTGGGAGCTGTTTTTT

D gene: -
V gene: TRBV4-3
J gene: TRBJ2-7
clone size: -
CDR3 protein: CASSQDYSSASYEQYF
CDR3 DNA: TGCGCCAGCAGCCAAGATTACAGCTCGGCTTCCTACGAGCAGTACTTC

D gene: -
V gene: TRBV24-1
J gene: TRBJ2-2
clone size: -
CDR3 protein: CATTRSIPTGELFF
CDR3 DNA: TGTGCCACCACCAGATCCATCCCGACCGGGGAGCTGTTTTTT

D gene: -
V gene: TRBV6-2/TRBV6-3
J gene: TRBJ1-1
clone size: few
CDR3 protein: CASAFGGPEAFF
CDR3 DNA: TGTGCCAGCGCGTTCGGGGGTCCTGAAGCTTTCTTT

D gene: TRBD2
V gene: TRBV5-1
J gene: TRBJ2-5
clone size: many
CDR3 protein: CASSSGLAKETQYF
CDR3 DNA: TGCGCCAGCAGCTCCGGACTAGCTAAAGAGACCCAGTACTTC

D gene: TRBD2
V gene: TRBV20-1
J gene: TRBJ2-3
clone size: -
CDR3 protein: CSARDLMAGGRDTQYF
CDR3 DNA: TGCAGTGCTAGAGATCTGATGGCGGGGGGGCGGGATACGCAGTATTTT

D gene: -
V gene: TRBV5-4
J gene: TRBJ1-1
clone size: few
CDR3 protein: CASSWPGLMNTEAFF
CDR3 DNA: TGTGCCAGCAGCTGGCCGGGACTTATGAACACTGAAGCTTTCTTT

D gene: TRBD1
V gene: TRBV10-2
J gene: TRBJ2-7
clone size: -
CDR3 protein: CASRVGDRAAYEQYF
CDR3 DNA: TGCGCCAGCAGGGTCGGGGACAGAGCGGCCTACGAGCAGTACTTC

D gene: -
V gene: TRBV7-9
J gene: TRBJ2-1
clone size: -
CDR3 protein: CASNLYNEQFF
CDR3 DNA: TGTGCCAGCAACCTCTACAATGAGCAGTTCTTC

D gene: TRBD1
V gene: TRBV29-1
J gene: TRBJ1-2
clone size: -
CDR3 protein: CSVPQGANYGYTF
CDR3 DNA: TGCAGCGTGCCACAGGGGGCTAACTATGGCTACACCTTC

D gene: TRBD1
V gene: TRBV6-6
J gene: TRBJ2-1
clone size: few
CDR3 protein: CASSSGTGDEQFF
CDR3 DNA: TGTGCCAGCAGTTCCGGGACAGGGGATGAGCAGTTCTTC

D gene: -
V gene: TRBV4-2
J gene: TRBJ2-7
clone size: -
CDR3 protein: CASSHGSYEQYF
CDR3 DNA: TGTGCCAGCAGCCATGGGAGCTACGAGCAGTACTTC

D gene: TRBD1
V gene: TRBV29-1
J gene: TRBJ1-2
clone size: few
CDR3 protein: CSVRDREGYGYTF
CDR3 DNA: TGCAGCGTTAGGGACAGGGAGGGCTATGGCTACACCTTC

D gene: -
V gene: TRBV30
J gene: TRBJ1-5
clone size: once
CDR3 protein: CAWSLGFGNQPQHF
CDR3 DNA: TGTGCCTGGAGTTTGGGATTTGGCAATCAGCCCCAGCATTTT

D gene: -
V gene: TRBV4-3
J gene: TRBJ1-1
clone size: -
CDR3 protein: CASSQDLGAGTEAFF
CDR3 DNA: TGCGCCAGCAGCCAAGATCTGGGAGCGGGGACTGAAGCTTTCTTT

D gene: -
V gene: TRBV4-1
J gene: TRBJ1-6
clone size: -
CDR3 protein: CASSQDRVYNSPLHF
CDR3 DNA: TGCGCCAGCAGCCAAGACAGGGTCTATAATTCACCCCTCCACTTT

D gene: TRBD1
V gene: TRBV7-6
J gene: TRBJ1-2
clone size: many
CDR3 protein: CASSSSGTGGGGYTF
CDR3 DNA: TGTGCCAGCAGCTCCTCCGGGACAGGGGGCGGAGGCTACACCTTC

D gene: -
V gene: TRBV6-2/TRBV6-3
J gene: TRBJ1-1
clone size: -
CDR3 protein: CATSRFRENTEAFF
CDR3 DNA: TGTGCCACCTCACGATTCCGTGAAAACACTGAAGCTTTCTTT

D gene: TRBD1
V gene: TRBV5-1
J gene: TRBJ2-6
clone size: few
CDR3 protein: CASSSIYRDRVSGANVLTF
CDR3 DNA: TGCGCCAGCAGCTCCATCTACCGGGACAGGGTGTCTGGGGCCAACGTCCTGACTTTC